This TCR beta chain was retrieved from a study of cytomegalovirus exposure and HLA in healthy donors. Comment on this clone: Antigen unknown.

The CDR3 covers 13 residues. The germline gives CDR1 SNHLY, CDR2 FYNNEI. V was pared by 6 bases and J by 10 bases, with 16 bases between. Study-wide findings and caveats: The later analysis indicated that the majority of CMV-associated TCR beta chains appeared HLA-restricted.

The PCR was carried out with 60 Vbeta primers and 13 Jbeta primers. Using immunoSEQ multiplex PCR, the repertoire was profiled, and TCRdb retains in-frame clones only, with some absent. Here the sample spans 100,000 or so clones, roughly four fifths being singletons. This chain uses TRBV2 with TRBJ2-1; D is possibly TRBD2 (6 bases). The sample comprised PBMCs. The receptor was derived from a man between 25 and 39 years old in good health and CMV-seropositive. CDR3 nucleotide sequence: TGTGCCAGCAGCTCCGGGACTTTTAAAGAGCAGTTCTTC. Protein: CASSSGTFKEQFF.